This T cell receptor (beta chain) was observed in a study of blood T cell repertoires in COVID-19. Study in general: Italy, Spain and the United States were the sources of the convalescent and acute COVID-19 samples. From T cells, B-cell-depleted T cells, or PBMCs came the material, which was cDNA or gDNA.

Authors' analysis steps: For nucleated cells, counts were estimated from reference gene primer amplification. Method: immunoSEQ multiplex PCR; TCRdb's copy keeps in-frame clones and lacks some. The V and J calls and clone size are taken from that table; D and trimming were inferred from the DNA. The table has a few hundred thousand clones, about 85% seen once. Input material: peripheral blood. The sequence was obtained from a woman under 30 with acute or convalescent COVID-19.

In DNA form, the CDR3 reads TGCGCCAGCAGCTACCAGCGGGGGGGCCGAGATACGCAGTATTTT. It yields the protein CASSYQRGGRDTQYF. V usage is TRBV5-1 and J usage is TRBJ2-3; 10 bases match TRBD2. From germline, CDR1 is SGHRS and CDR2 YFSETQ. This CDR3 has 15 amino acids. V gave up 3 bases and J gave up 5 bases; unmatched junction bases: 6.